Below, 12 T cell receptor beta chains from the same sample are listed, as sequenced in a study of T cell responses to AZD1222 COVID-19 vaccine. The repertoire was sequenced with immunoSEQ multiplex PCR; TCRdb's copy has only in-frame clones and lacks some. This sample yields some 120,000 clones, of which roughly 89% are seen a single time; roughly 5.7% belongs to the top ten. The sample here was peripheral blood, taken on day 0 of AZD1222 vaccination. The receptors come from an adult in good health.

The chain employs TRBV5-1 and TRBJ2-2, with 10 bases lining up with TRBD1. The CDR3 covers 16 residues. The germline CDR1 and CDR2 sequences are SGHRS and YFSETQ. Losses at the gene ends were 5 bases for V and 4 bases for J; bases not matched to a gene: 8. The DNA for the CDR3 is TGCGCCAGCAGTTACGGGACAGGGGTCTCCACCGGGGAGCTGTTTTTT. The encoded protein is CASSYGTGVSTGELFF.

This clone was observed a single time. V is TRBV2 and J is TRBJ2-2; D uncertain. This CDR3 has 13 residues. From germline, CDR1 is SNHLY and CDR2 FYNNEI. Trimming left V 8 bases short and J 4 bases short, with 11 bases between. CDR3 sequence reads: CASQITVTGELFF. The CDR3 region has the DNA TGTGCCAGCCAAATTACAGTCACCGGGGAGCTGTTTTTT.

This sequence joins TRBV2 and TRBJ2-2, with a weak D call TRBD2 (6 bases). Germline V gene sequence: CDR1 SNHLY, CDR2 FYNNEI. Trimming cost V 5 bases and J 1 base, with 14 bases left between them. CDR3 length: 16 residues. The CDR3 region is CASSPYHGGNTGELFF. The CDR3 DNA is TGTGCCAGCAGTCCCTACCACGGGGGGAACACCGGGGAGCTGTTTTTT.

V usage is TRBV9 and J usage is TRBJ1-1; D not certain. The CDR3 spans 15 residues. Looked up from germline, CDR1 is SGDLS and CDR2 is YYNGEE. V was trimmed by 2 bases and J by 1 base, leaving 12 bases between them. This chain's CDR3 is CASSVGWAANTEAFF. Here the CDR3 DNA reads TGTGCCAGCAGCGTTGGGTGGGCAGCGAACACTGAAGCTTTCTTT.

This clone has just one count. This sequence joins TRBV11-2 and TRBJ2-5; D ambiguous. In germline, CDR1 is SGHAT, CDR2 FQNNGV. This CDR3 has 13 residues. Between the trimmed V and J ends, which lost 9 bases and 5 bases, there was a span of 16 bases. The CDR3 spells CASAGPSWETQYF. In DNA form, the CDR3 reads TGTGCCAGTGCTGGGCCTTCCTGGGAGACCCAGTACTTC.

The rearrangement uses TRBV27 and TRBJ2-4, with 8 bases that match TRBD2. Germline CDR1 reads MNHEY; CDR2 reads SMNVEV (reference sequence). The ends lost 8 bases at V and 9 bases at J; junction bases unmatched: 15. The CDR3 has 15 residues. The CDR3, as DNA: TGTGCCAGCGCCCCTGCGAGCGGGAGCTTCAGCATTCAGTACTTC. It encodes CASAPASGSFSIQYF.

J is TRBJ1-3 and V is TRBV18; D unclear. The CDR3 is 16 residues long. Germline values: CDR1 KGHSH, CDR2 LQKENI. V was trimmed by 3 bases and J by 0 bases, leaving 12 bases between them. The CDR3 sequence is CASSPNGWNSGNTIYF. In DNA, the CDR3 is TGTGCCAGCTCACCTAATGGGTGGAACTCTGGAAACACCATATATTTT.

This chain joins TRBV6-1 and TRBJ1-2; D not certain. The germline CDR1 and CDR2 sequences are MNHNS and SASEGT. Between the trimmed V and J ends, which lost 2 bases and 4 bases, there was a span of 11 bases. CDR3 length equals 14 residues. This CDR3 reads CASSENFASYGYTF. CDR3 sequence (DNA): TGTGCCAGCAGTGAAAACTTCGCATCCTATGGCTACACCTTC.

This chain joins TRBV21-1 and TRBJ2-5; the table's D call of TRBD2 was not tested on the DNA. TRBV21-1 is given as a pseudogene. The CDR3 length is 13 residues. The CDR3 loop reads CASSPPSGETQYF. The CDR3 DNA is TGTGCCAGCAGCCCCCCTAGTGGAGAGACCCAGTACTTC.

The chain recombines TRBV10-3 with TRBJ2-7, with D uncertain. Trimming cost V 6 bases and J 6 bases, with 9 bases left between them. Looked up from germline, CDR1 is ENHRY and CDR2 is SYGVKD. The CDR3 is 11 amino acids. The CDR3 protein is CAIRSFVEQYF. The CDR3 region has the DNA TGTGCCATCAGGTCCTTTGTCGAGCAGTACTTC.

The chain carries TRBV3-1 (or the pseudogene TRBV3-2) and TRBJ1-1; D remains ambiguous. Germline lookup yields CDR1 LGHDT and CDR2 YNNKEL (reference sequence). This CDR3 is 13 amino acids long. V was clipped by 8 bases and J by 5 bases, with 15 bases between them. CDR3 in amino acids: CASGKGPWTEAFF. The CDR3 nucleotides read TGTGCCAGCGGAAAAGGCCCTTGGACTGAAGCTTTCTTT.

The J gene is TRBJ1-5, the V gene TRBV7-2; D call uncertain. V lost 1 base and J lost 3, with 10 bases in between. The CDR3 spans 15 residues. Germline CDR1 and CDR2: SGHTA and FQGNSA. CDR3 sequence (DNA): TGTGCCAGCAGCTTAGAGCCCAGGCTCAATCAGCCCCAGCATTTT. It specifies CASSLEPRLNQPQHF.